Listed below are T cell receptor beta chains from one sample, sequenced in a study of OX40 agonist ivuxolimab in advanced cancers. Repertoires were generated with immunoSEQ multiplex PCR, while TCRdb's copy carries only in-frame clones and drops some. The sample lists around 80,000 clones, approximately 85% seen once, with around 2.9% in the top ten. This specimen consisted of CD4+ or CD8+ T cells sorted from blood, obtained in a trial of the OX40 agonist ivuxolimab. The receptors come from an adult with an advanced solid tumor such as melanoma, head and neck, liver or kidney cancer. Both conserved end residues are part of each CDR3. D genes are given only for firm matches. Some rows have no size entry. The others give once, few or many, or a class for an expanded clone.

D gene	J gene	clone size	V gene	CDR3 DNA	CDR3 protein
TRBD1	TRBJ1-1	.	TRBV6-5	TGTGCCAGCAGCGAGACAGGGATGAACACTGAAGCTTTCTTT	CASSETGMNTEAFF
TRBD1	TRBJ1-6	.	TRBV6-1	TGTGCCAGCAGTGAAGCGTGGACAGGGCGGGGCAATTCACCCCTCCACTTT	CASSEAWTGRGNSPLHF
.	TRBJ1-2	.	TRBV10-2	TGCGCCAGCAGTGAGATCCCCACAGTAAACTATGGCTACACCTTC	CASSEIPTVNYGYTF
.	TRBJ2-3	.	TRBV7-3	TGTGCCAGCAGCTTAAATGCAGATACGCAGTATTTT	CASSLNADTQYF
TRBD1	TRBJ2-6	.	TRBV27	TGTGCCAGCACCCGGACAGGGGGCCGCTCTGGGGCCAACGTCCTGACTTTC	CASTRTGGRSGANVLTF
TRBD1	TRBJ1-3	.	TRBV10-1	TGCGCCAGCAGTGACCCTCTGGGACAGGGGGTCGCTGGAAACACCATATATTTT	CASSDPLGQGVAGNTIYF
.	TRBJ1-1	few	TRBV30	TGTGCCTGGAGTGTACTGGGATTGAGAGCTTTCTTT	CAWSVLGLRAFF
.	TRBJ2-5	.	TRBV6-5	TGTGCCAGCACTAATGGTGGAGGGGGAGTCGAGACCCAGTACTTC	CASTNGGGGVETQYF
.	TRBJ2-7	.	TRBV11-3	TGTGCCAGCACGGACAGTTCCTACGAGCAGTACTTC	CASTDSSYEQYF
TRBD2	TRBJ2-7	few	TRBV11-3	TGTGCCAGCAGCTCGATAGCGGGGGAGAGGTACTTC	CASSSIAGERYF
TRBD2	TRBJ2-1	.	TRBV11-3	TGTGCCAGCAGCTCTGGGGGGGCTAGCGGGAGCCATGAGCAGTTCTTC	CASSSGGASGSHEQFF
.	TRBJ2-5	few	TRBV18	TGTGCCAGCTCACCAGGGATGGCAGAAGAGACCCAGTACTTC	CASSPGMAEETQYF
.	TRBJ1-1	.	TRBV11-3	TGTGCCAGCACCCCGGGGGGCACTGAAGCTTTCTTT	CASTPGGTEAFF
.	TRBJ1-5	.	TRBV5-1	TGCGCCAGCAGCTTGACGGCAGGGACCAATCAGCCCCAGCATTTT	CASSLTAGTNQPQHF
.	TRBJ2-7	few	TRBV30	TGTGCCTGGAGTACAGAATCCTACGAGCAGTACTTC	CAWSTESYEQYF
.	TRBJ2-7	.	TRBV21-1	TGTGCCAGCAGCCTTGCCCAGGGTTCCCCACCCGCGACGACCGAGCAGTACTTC	CASSLAQGSPPATTEQYF
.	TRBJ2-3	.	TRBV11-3	TGTGCCAGCAGCTTAGGCCCCAGTGCAGATACGCAGTATTTT	CASSLGPSADTQYF
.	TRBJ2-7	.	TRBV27	TGTGCCAGCAGTTTGGGTAGGGGGTCAAACGAGCAGTACTTC	CASSLGRGSNEQYF
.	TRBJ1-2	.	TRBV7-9	TGTGCCAGCAGCTCACCGGACCGGGGTGCCTATGGCTACACCTTC	CASSSPDRGAYGYTF
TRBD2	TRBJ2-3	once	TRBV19	TGTGCCAGTAGTATAGCGGGAGGTTCGGCAGATACGCAGTATTTT	CASSIAGGSADTQYF
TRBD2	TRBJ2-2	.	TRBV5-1	TGCGCCAGCAGCTCTAGCGGGGCTTACGGGGCCGGGGAGCTGTTTTTT	CASSSSGAYGAGELFF
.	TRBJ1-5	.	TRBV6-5	TGTGCCAGCCGGGGGGCGAATCAGCCCCAGCATTTT	CASRGANQPQHF
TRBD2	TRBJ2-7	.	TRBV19	TGTGCCAGTACTCCGGCTAGCGGGGGCTACGAGCAGTACTTC	CASTPASGGYEQYF
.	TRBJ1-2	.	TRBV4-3	TGCGCCAGCAGCCGGGGGGCGGGGAACTATGGCTACACCTTC	CASSRGAGNYGYTF
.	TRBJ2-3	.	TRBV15	TGTGCCACCAGCAGAGAACCCCCCGGGAAGGGCACAGATACGCAGTATTTT	CATSREPPGKGTDTQYF
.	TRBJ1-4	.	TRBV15	TGTGCCACCAGCAGAGGTGTCGGGGGCAGGTCTAATGAAAAACTGTTTTTT	CATSRGVGGRSNEKLFF
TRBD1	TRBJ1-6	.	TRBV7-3	TGTGCCAGCAGCTTAAGCGCAGGGGGTCCCAGGGGGGGTTCACCCCTCCACTTT	CASSLSAGGPRGGSPLHF
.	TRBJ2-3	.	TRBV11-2	TGTGCCAGCACCTTAAGGGGGGCGAGCACAGATACGCAGTATTTT	CASTLRGASTDTQYF
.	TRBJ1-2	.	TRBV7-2	TGTGCCAGCAGCTTAGCGCTACAGGGAAGCTACACCTTC	CASSLALQGSYTF
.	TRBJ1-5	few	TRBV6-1	TGTGCCAGCAGTGAAGGACAGGTTAGCAATCAGCCCCAGCATTTT	CASSEGQVSNQPQHF
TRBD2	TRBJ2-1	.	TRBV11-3	TGTGCCAGCAGCTTAGGACTACTAGCGGCGCCTGGGAATGAGCAGTTCTTC	CASSLGLLAAPGNEQFF
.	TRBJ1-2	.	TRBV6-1	TGTGCCAGCAGGATAGCCTATGGCTACACCTTC	CASRIAYGYTF
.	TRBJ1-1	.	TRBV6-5	TGTGCCAGCAGTCAATCCAGGGACTTGAACACTGAAGCTTTCTTT	CASSQSRDLNTEAFF
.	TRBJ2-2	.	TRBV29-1	TGCAGCGTAAAGAGGTTCGCGGGGGAGCTGTTTTTT	CSVKRFAGELFF
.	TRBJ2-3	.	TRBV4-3	TGCGCCAGCAGCCAAGGTTTTGGGGGCACAGATACGCAGTATTTT	CASSQGFGGTDTQYF
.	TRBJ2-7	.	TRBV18	TGTGCCAGCTCACGCATATTGACAGGCCAGGACTCCTACGAGCAGTACTTC	CASSRILTGQDSYEQYF
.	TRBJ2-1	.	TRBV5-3	TGTGCCAGAAGCTTGAGCCATAAGAACACAGGGAATGGGCATACCAGCTCCTACAATGAGCAGTTCTTC	CARSLSHKNTGNGHTSSYNEQFF
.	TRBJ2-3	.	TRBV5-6	TGTGCCAGCAGCTTGGGAAGGCTCACAGATACGCAGTATTTT	CASSLGRLTDTQYF
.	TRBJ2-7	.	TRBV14	TGTGCCAGCAGCCGACTACATGAGACAACGAGCGACGAGCAGTACTTC	CASSRLHETTSDEQYF
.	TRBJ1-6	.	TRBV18	TGTGCCAGCTCACCCGGAGAAAACCATTCACCCCTCCACTTT	CASSPGENHSPLHF